What follows are 15 T cell receptor beta chains derived from one specimen sequenced in a study of T cells expressing NK-cell markers. Reanalyzing the 5' RACE reads, TCRdb keeps one entry per CDR3 protein, without DNA. The sample table includes roughly 280,000 distinct CDR3 sequences. Sequencing was performed on blood T cells: a sorted CD56 or NKG2C T cell subset, CD4+ or CD8+ T cells, or bulk PBMC T cells (not recorded which). These receptors were collected from a man younger than 35 in good health.

The genes are TRBV12-3 or TRBV12-4 and TRBJ2-2; lacking DNA, the TRBD1 call made by TCRdb goes unchecked. The CDR3 runs to 16 residues. This CDR3 reads CASSPPGRSNTGELFF.

The V and J genes are TRBV6-1 and TRBJ2-3; without DNA, the TCRdb call of TRBD1 cannot be checked. The germline V gene has CDR1 MNHNS and CDR2 SASEGT. This CDR3 contains 15 residues. The CDR3 is CASSEPGQGTDTQYF.

The chain combines TRBV5-1 with TRBJ2-1; lacking DNA, the TRBD1 call made by TCRdb goes unchecked. The CDR3 covers 22 residues. CDR1 and CDR2 (germline): SGHRS, YFSETQ. The CDR3 reads CASSLVGQGVMVDSSSYNEQFF.

The chain has TRBV4-2 and TRBJ1-2; TCRdb's D gene call, TRBD1, goes unchecked for lack of DNA. The germline CDR1 and CDR2 sequences are LGHNA and YNFKEQ. CDR3 length: 17 amino acids. Here the CDR3 reads CASSQVGGRTISYGYTF.

This chain joins TRBV7-2 and TRBJ2-7; TCRdb lists TRBD1, though no DNA is available to test this call. This CDR3 region has 14 residues. From germline, CDR1 is SGHTA and CDR2 FQGNSA. CDR3 in amino acids: CASSLLTGGYEQYF.

The chain combines TRBV10-3 with TRBJ2-1; absent DNA, TCRdb's TRBD1 call cannot be checked. Germline-derived CDR1 and CDR2 are ENHRY and SYGVKD. The CDR3 runs 15 residues. CDR3 amino acids: CAVAPRDREYNEQFF.

The rearrangement uses TRBV4-1 and TRBJ2-3. Germline CDR1 MGHRA, CDR2 YSYEKL. The CDR3 is 14 amino acids. The CDR3 loop is CASSLGSGGDTQYF.

This sequence joins TRBV25-1 and TRBJ2-5; TCRdb outputs TRBD1, but without DNA this stays unchecked. The length of the CDR3 is 14 residues. In germline, CDR1 is MGHDK, CDR2 SYGVNS. CDR3 region: CASSLDRNQETQYF.

The chain carries TRBV6-4 and TRBJ2-1; the TRBD1 assignment by TCRdb is unverifiable without DNA. The CDR3 length is 13 residues. CDR1 is MRHNA and CDR2 is SNTAGT in the germline V gene. CDR3 in amino acids: CASSATHRGAQFF.

This sequence joins TRBV18 and TRBJ2-3; TCRdb proposes TRBD1, but this gene call is untestable without DNA. CDR3 length: 16 residues. Germline V gene sequence: CDR1 KGHSH, CDR2 LQKENI. CDR3 sequence: CASSPPGTHRTDTQYF.

V and J are TRBV4-2 and TRBJ2-1; there is no DNA to check the TCRdb D call of TRBD2. The CDR3 runs to 15 residues. CDR1 and CDR2 from the germline V gene are LGHNA and YNFKEQ. The CDR3 here is CASSQGLRERNEQFF.

The CDR3 region is CASSLAAREGETQYF. The rearrangement links TRBV5-1 to TRBJ2-5; the TCRdb call, TRBD2, lacks DNA for checking. Germline V gene lookup returns CDR1 SGHRS and CDR2 YFSETQ. The CDR3 consists of 15 residues.

V and J are TRBV2 and TRBJ2-5; TCRdb names TRBD1, which stays unverified in the absence of DNA. Germline V CDR1 and CDR2: SNHLY, FYNNEI. This CDR3 region has 13 residues. CDR3: CASGAGYQETQYF.

This sequence joins TRBV20-1 and TRBJ2-3; TCRdb picks TRBD1, but there is no DNA to check that call. Germline V gives CDR1 DFQATT, CDR2 SNEGSKA (reference sequence). The CDR3 sequence is 15 residues long. The CDR3 region is CSADGGKRGTDTQYF.

The chain has TRBV20-1 and TRBJ2-1; TCRdb's D gene call, TRBD1, goes unchecked for lack of DNA. The germline gives CDR1 DFQATT, CDR2 SNEGSKA (reference sequence). This CDR3 comprises 16 residues. The CDR3 loop reads CSAPSWAGGLNNEQFF.